This T cell receptor beta chain came from a study of T cells in Graves' hyperthyroidism and ophthalmopathy. Looking at the study overall: Pretreatment peripheral blood was obtained at initial diagnosis.

The source material, RNA transcripts, was used to amplify TCR beta CDR3 regions. RT-PCR in the first round (using the HTBI primer set) targeted the TCR CDR3. TCRdb analysed the multiplex PCR reads with MiXCR anew, one entry per CDR3 protein. The table has under 650,000 distinct CDR3 sequences, 15% to 20% seen once. No ophthalmopathy progression within 18 months constituted stable Graves' hyperthyroidism. Any patient presenting with uncontrolled infection, other autoimmune disease, pregnancy or lactation was left out. The CDR3 sequence is 16 residues long. Germline loops: CDR1 MNHEY, CDR2 SMNVEV (reference sequence). Trimming cost V 5 bases and J 4 bases; bases outside gene matches: 13. This clonotype was recorded at least ten times. Its target is unknown. Whole-study findings and limits: Among thyroid clonotypes expanded above 0.001, most also appeared in blood.

The chain uses TRBV27 and TRBJ2-5; TRBD1 matches at 7 bases. Sequenced material: blood. The receptor's source is a woman in her twenties or thirties with Graves' hyperthyroidism. Here the CDR3 reads CASSKNTGVGGETQYF. DNA of the CDR3: TGTGCCAGCAGTAAGAATACAGGGGTTGGAGGAGAGACCCAGTACTTC.